This note documents a single T cell receptor beta chain sequence. The antigen is not known. This sample was included in a study of spatial heterogeneity in lung cancer. Turning to the study itself: Each time, sequencing found more beta-chain sequences than alpha-chain sequences. The average count in raw reads for each unique TCR and UMI combination exceeded eight appearances.

Findings and limits, study-wide: At resection, ubiquitous expanded tumor TCRs appeared in blood more than at follow-up.

Noted time point: sample taken at primary tumor resection. The input material, whole RNA from tumor, nontumor lung or frozen PBMC, was sequenced unsorted. Unique molecular identifiers, one per molecule, were present on every TCR cDNA molecule. In TCRdb, the 5' RACE reads were re-called with MiXCR into one record per CDR3 protein. The profile shows 60,000 to 90,000 distinct CDR3 sequences, less than 15% of them singletons. The germline V and J ends were trimmed by 6 bases and 1 base, with 13 bases remaining between them. The CDR3 runs 15 residues. Germline loops: CDR1 ENHRY, CDR2 SYGVKD. The sample was PBMCs, taken at surgery. The sequence was obtained from a male donor with early-stage non-small cell lung cancer. The chain uses TRBV10-3 and TRBJ2-1, with D perhaps matching TRBD1 (5 bases). In DNA, the CDR3 is TGTGCCATCAGCGACCAGGGCGCTTCCTACAATGAGCAGTTCTTC. Amino acid sequence: CAISDQGASYNEQFF.